The 32 T cell receptor beta chains listed next were all sequenced from one sample in a study of Tregs in tolerant kidney transplant recipients. TCRdb's table, derived via immunoSEQ multiplex PCR, lists solely in-frame clones and lacks some. The sample records 100,000 to 150,000 clones, around 91% being singletons. The material sequenced was CD4+ T cells from blood. Receptors originate from a human donor in good health.

The chain combines TRBV7-8 with TRBJ2-2, with 7 nucleotides matching TRBD2. The CDR3 spans 13 residues. CDR1 SGHVS and CDR2 FQNEAQ come from the germline V gene. Germline trimming cut 7 bases from V and 4 bases from J; bases unmatched to any gene: 3. The CDR3 is CASTRGVTGELFF. The CDR3, as DNA: TGTGCCAGCACACGGGGGGTCACCGGGGAGCTGTTTTTT.

The chain uses TRBV7-9 and TRBJ2-3, with D perhaps TRBD1 (6 bases). The CDR3 contains 14 residues. Looked up from germline, CDR1 is SEHNR and CDR2 is FQNEAQ (reference sequence). V lost 4 bases, J lost 1 base, and 9 bases lay in between. The CDR3 loop reads CASSSRGGTDTQYF. CDR3 DNA: TGTGCCAGCAGCTCCAGGGGCGGCACAGATACGCAGTATTTT.

The chain combines TRBV10-3 with TRBJ1-6; D remains unclear. The CDR3 is made up of 12 amino acids. The germline V gene has CDR1 ENHRY and CDR2 SYGVKD. V was shortened by 4 bases and J by 6 bases, with 4 bases between the two germline ends. CDR3 sequence (DNA): TGTGCCATCAGTGGGGGTAATTCACCCCTCCACTTT. Amino acids: CAISGGNSPLHF.

The V and J genes are TRBV6-6 and TRBJ2-2, with TRBD1 identical over 10 bases. Germline assignment: CDR1 MNHNY and CDR2 SVGAGI (reference sequence). The CDR3 has 15 amino acids. V lost 8 bases, J lost 7 bases, and 10 bases stayed unmatched. As DNA, the CDR3 is TGTGCCAGCTCAAGGAGCGGGACAGGGGTCGGGGAGCTGTTTTTT. This gives the protein CASSRSGTGVGELFF.

Comment on this clone: Other DNA sequences within the sample encode an identical CDR3. The chain carries TRBV7-8 and TRBJ2-7; D possibly corresponds to TRBD1 (5 bases). V dropped 2 bases and J dropped 4 bases, with 6 bases sitting between them. CDR3 length: 12 amino acids. Looked up from germline, CDR1 is SGHVS and CDR2 is FQNEAQ. The CDR3 loop is CASSLQGYEQYF. The CDR3 nucleotides read TGTGCCAGCAGCTTACAGGGTTACGAGCAGTACTTC.

The sample holds a few counts of this clone. For the CDR3, the DNA is TGTGCCACCAGCAGAGGTAGTGAGGGCAGTGAAGCTTTCTTT. This translates into CATSRGSEGSEAFF. The chain links TRBV15 to TRBJ1-1; no clear D gene. The CDR3 loop spans 14 amino acids. Germline V lookup: CDR1 LNHNV, CDR2 YYDKDF (reference sequence). V lost 1 base to trimming and J lost 7 bases, with 13 bases between them.

CDR3: CASSDSWDRGYTF. The DNA of the CDR3 is TGCGCCAGCAGCGATTCCTGGGACAGAGGCTACACCTTC. The genes are TRBV10-1 and TRBJ1-2; 7 bases match TRBD1. Germline trimming cut 6 bases from V and 8 bases from J; bases unmatched to any gene: 9. The V gene's germline CDR1 is WNHNN and CDR2 SYGVQD (reference sequence). The CDR3 covers 13 residues.

This sequence joins TRBV6-6 and TRBJ2-3; 7 bases match TRBD1. The CDR3 sequence is 16 residues long. After removal of 2 bases from V and 2 bases from J, the junction contained 7 bases not matched to a gene. Per the germline V gene, CDR1 is MNHNY and CDR2 is SVGAGI (reference sequence). The CDR3 loop is CASSYKQGLNTDTQYF. In DNA, the CDR3 is TGTGCCAGCAGTTACAAACAGGGGTTGAACACAGATACGCAGTATTTT.

The CDR3 loop is CASQRYQETQYF. CDR3 in DNA: TGTGCCAGTCAGAGGTACCAAGAGACCCAGTACTTC. V usage is TRBV6-6 and J usage is TRBJ2-5; unclear D gene. The CDR3 length is 12 residues. CDR1 and CDR2 from the germline V gene are MNHNY and SVGAGI (reference sequence). V lost 9 bases and J 0 bases, leaving 8 bases between the germline ends.

This clone was counted only a few times. The gene calls are TRBV9 and TRBJ2-3; D unclear. V was trimmed by 0 bases and J by 4 bases, leaving 6 bases between them. The CDR3 spans 13 residues. Germline V gene data show CDR1 as SGDLS and CDR2 as YYNGEE. CDR3 loop: CASSVGQPDTQYF. The DNA for the CDR3 is TGTGCCAGCAGCGTAGGTCAGCCAGATACGCAGTATTTT.

The chain carries TRBV7-3 and TRBJ2-3, with 11 bases identical to TRBD2. Per the germline V gene, CDR1 is SGHTA and CDR2 is FQGTGA. There are 17 residues in the CDR3. J lost 4 bases, V lost 1 base, and 7 bases had no gene match. The CDR3 sequence: CASSLIGTSGGPDTQYF. Here the CDR3 DNA reads TGTGCCAGCAGCTTAATAGGGACTAGCGGTGGCCCAGATACGCAGTATTTT. The entire variable domain, with the rest obtained from reference TRBV7-3 and TRBJ2-3, is as follows: GAGVSQTPSNKVTEKGKYVELRCDPISGHTALYWYRQSLGQGPEFLIYFQGTGAADDSGLPNDRFFAVRPEGSVSTLKIQRTERGDSAVYLCASSLIGTSGGPDTQYFGPGTRLTVL.

The chain couples TRBV14 to TRBJ2-1; 8 bases agree with TRBD2. Losses at the gene ends were 1 base for V and 2 bases for J; bases not matched to a gene: 4. CDR1 SGHDN and CDR2 FVKESK come from the germline V gene. This CDR3 region has 16 residues. CDR3 in DNA: TGTGCCAGCAGCCAAGGTCCCGGGAGGGCCTACAATGAGCAGTTCTTC. It specifies CASSQGPGRAYNEQFF.

This chain links TRBV11-2 with TRBJ2-7, with 11 bases aligning to TRBD2. This CDR3 comprises 18 residues. Trimming at V came to 7 bases and at J to 4 bases, leaving 18 bases not matched to a gene. CDR1 SGHAT and CDR2 FQNNGV come from the germline V gene. The CDR3 loop reads CASNPSPASGRPQYEQYF. For the CDR3, the DNA is TGTGCCAGCAACCCCAGTCCGGCTAGCGGGAGGCCCCAGTACGAGCAGTACTTC. Drawing the rest from reference TRBV11-2 and TRBJ2-7, the complete variable domain is EAGVAQSPRYKIIEKRQSVAFWCNPISGHATLYWYQQILGQGPKLLIQFQNNGVVDDSQLPKDRFSAERLKGVDSTLKIQPAKLEDSAVYLCASNPSPASGRPQYEQYFGPGTRLTVT.

The chain is built from TRBV2 and TRBJ2-7; no clear D. V was cut by 7 bases and J by 2 bases, with 15 bases left in between. Looked up from germline, CDR1 is SNHLY and CDR2 is FYNNEI. This CDR3 is 14 amino acids long. CDR3 bases: TGTGCCAGCAATGATTTGACACCCCCCTACGAGCAGTACTTC. Translating gives CASNDLTPPYEQYF.

V usage is TRBV10-2 and J usage is TRBJ1-4, with TRBD1 matching 8 bases. CDR3 length: 13 amino acids. Germline values: CDR1 WSHSY, CDR2 SAAADI. The junction had 1 base not matched to a gene; V was cut back by 2 bases and J by 8 bases. Written as DNA, the CDR3 is TGCGCCAGCAGTGAGCAGGGGGCGGAAAAACTGTTTTTT. Translation gives CASSEQGAEKLFF.

The V and J genes are TRBV7-9 and TRBJ1-3; possibly TRBD1 for D (5 bases). The germline V gene encodes CDR1 SEHNR and CDR2 FQNEAQ (reference sequence). V lost 5 bases to trimming and J lost 1 base, with 12 bases between them. This CDR3 is 15 amino acids long. CDR3 in amino acids: CASSPLGGSGNTIYF. The CDR3 nucleotides are TGTGCCAGCAGCCCTTTGGGGGGTTCTGGAAACACCATATATTTT.

The chain joins TRBV6-5 to TRBJ2-1; a weak D match, TRBD2 (6 bases). Germline V gene lookup returns CDR1 MNHEY and CDR2 SVGAGI. The V gene lost 0 bases and the J gene lost 4 bases, with 7 bases spanning the gap. CDR3 length: 14 amino acids. The CDR3 protein is CASSYSTRYNEQFF. The CDR3 DNA reads as TGTGCCAGCAGTTACTCGACTAGATACAATGAGCAGTTCTTC.

This sequence joins TRBV7-9 and TRBJ1-3; perhaps TRBD1 as D (5 bases). From germline, CDR1 is SEHNR and CDR2 FQNEAQ (reference sequence). The CDR3 is 18 residues long. V was pared by 3 bases and J by 2 bases, with 20 bases between. CDR3 nucleotide sequence: TGTGCCAGCAGCTTCCCCCGCGGGGAGGGGTCCACTGGAAACACCATATATTTT. Protein: CASSFPRGEGSTGNTIYF.

CDR3 nucleotides: TGTGCCAGCAGCACATCTAGCGGCGGGGGTGGTGAGCAGTTCTTC. This sequence encodes CASSTSSGGGGEQFF. The chain employs TRBV21-1 and TRBJ2-1; the D call in the table, TRBD2, was not verified against the DNA. TRBV21-1 is classified as a pseudogene. The CDR3 is 15 residues long.

This chain links TRBV19 with TRBJ1-5; D is unresolved. CDR1 and CDR2 from the germline V gene are LNHDA and SQIVND (reference sequence). Trimming shortened V by 3 bases and J by 1 base, and 7 bases separated the two germline ends. This CDR3 is built from 14 residues. CDR3 protein: CASSIPDSNQPQHF. DNA of the CDR3: TGTGCCAGTAGTATTCCAGACAGCAATCAGCCCCAGCATTTT.

V gene TRBV5-1 combines with J gene TRBJ2-6; TRBD2 might be the D (5 bases). Trimming removed 0 bases from V and 2 bases from J, with 6 bases in between. The CDR3 covers 15 residues. CDR1 and CDR2 from the germline V gene are SGHRS and YFSETQ. CDR3 loop: CASSLDGAGANVLTF. Written as DNA, the CDR3 is TGCGCCAGCAGCTTGGACGGGGCTGGGGCCAACGTCCTGACTTTC.

The chain uses TRBV7-6 and TRBJ2-1; a possible D gene is TRBD2 (5 bases). Per the germline V gene, CDR1 is SGHVS and CDR2 is FNYEAQ. This CDR3 spans 17 amino acids. The germline V and J ends were trimmed by 4 bases and 7 bases, with 23 bases remaining between them. CDR3 loop: CASSYIGLGGKRNEQFF. In nucleotides, the CDR3 is TGTGCCAGCAGCTATATAGGGCTCGGAGGAAAGAGGAATGAGCAGTTCTTC. The whole variable domain, filled in from reference TRBV7-6 and TRBJ2-1, reads GAGVSQSPRYKVTKRGQDVALRCDPISGHVSLYWYRQALGQGPEFLTYFNYEAQQDKSGLPNDRFSAERPEGSISTLTIQRTEQRDSAMYRCASSYIGLGGKRNEQFFGPGTRLTVL.

This clone occurred once. This chain uses TRBV9 with TRBJ2-2, with TRBD2 as a possible D gene (5 bases). CDR3 length equals 15 residues. V was clipped by 0 bases and J by 7 bases, with 13 bases between them. The V gene's germline CDR1 is SGDLS and CDR2 YYNGEE. The CDR3 DNA is TGTGCCAGCAGCGTAGGGGGAGAGACCGGCGGGGAGCTGTTTTTT. Its protein is CASSVGGETGGELFF.

V usage is TRBV29-1 and J usage is TRBJ1-1; 7 positions match TRBD1. V dropped 7 bases and J dropped 1; count of bases not matched to a gene: 3. Germline V lookup: CDR1 SQVTM, CDR2 ANQGSEA. This CDR3 region has 12 residues. CDR3 sequence (DNA): TGCAGCGCGGGACAGCCGAACACTGAAGCTTTCTTT. Amino acids: CSAGQPNTEAFF.

The chain is built from TRBV5-1 and TRBJ2-3; the match to TRBD2 covers 13 bases. This CDR3 region has 20 residues. The trim removed 4 bases at V and 4 bases at J, leaving 18 bases unmatched. CDR1 is SGHRS, CDR2 YFSETQ, per germline. CDR3 region: CASSGYNRIGLAGVPDTQYF. The CDR3 coding sequence is TGCGCCAGCAGCGGGTACAACAGAATAGGACTAGCGGGAGTTCCAGATACGCAGTATTTT.

The gene calls are TRBV18 and TRBJ2-1, with D perhaps TRBD2 (7 bases). V gave up 5 bases and J gave up 7 bases, with 18 bases separating them. Per germline, CDR1 KGHSH and CDR2 LQKENI. This CDR3 contains 15 residues. CDR3 in amino acids: CASSTREGGTNEQFF. CDR3 bases: TGTGCCAGCTCAACGAGGGAGGGGGGAACAAATGAGCAGTTCTTC.

The rearrangement uses TRBV5-1 and TRBJ2-2; D not certain. V lost 2 bases, J lost 5 bases, and 7 bases lay in between. The CDR3 is made up of 13 amino acids. CDR1 and CDR2 from the germline V gene are SGHRS and YFSETQ. CDR3 coding DNA: TGCGCCAGCAGCTTAAGAGATACCGGGGAGCTGTTTTTT. It is translated as CASSLRDTGELFF.

The genes are TRBV6-1 and TRBJ2-3; D might be TRBD1 (8 bases). The germline V and J ends were trimmed by 2 bases and 5 bases, with 14 bases remaining between them. Germline CDR1 MNHNS, CDR2 SASEGT. This CDR3 comprises 15 residues. This CDR3 reads CASSESTGGGDTQYF. In DNA form, the CDR3 reads TGTGCCAGCAGTGAATCAACAGGGGGGGGAGATACGCAGTATTTT.

The rearrangement links TRBV19 to TRBJ1-5, with 7 bases fitting TRBD1. The CDR3 totals 14 residues. The ends lost 6 bases at V and 4 bases at J; junction bases unmatched: 6. The germline CDR1 and CDR2 sequences are LNHDA and SQIVND (reference sequence). CDR3 sequence (DNA): TGTGCCAGTAGGAAGGGACAGCTAAATCAGCCCCAGCATTTT. Its translation: CASRKGQLNQPQHF.

The rearrangement uses TRBV2 and TRBJ1-4; possibly TRBD1 for D (5 bases). The CDR3 length is 15 residues. V dropped 6 bases and J dropped 5 bases, with 16 bases sitting between them. CDR1 and CDR2 (germline): SNHLY, FYNNEI. CDR3 nucleotide sequence: TGTGCCAGCAGCAGGGAGCTCAAGCCCAATGAAAAACTGTTTTTT. This sequence encodes CASSRELKPNEKLFF.

The chain joins TRBV4-1 to TRBJ1-4, with a tentative D call TRBD1 (5 bases). Germline-derived CDR1 and CDR2 are MGHRA and YSYEKL. V was cut by 1 base and J by 6 bases, with 9 bases left in between. The CDR3 covers 14 residues. The CDR3 loop is CASSQGQRDEKLFF. The DNA of the CDR3 is TGCGCCAGCAGCCAAGGACAGCGGGATGAAAAACTGTTTTTT.

In its sample, this clone was seen once. The chain is built from TRBV5-1 and TRBJ1-5; no clear D. V dropped 2 bases and J dropped 5 bases, with 14 bases sitting between them. CDR1 is SGHRS, CDR2 YFSETQ, per germline. The CDR3 sequence is 15 residues long. CDR3 DNA: TGCGCCAGCAGCTTAGTGGGTTCGATGGATCAGCCCCAGCATTTT. Its protein product is CASSLVGSMDQPQHF.